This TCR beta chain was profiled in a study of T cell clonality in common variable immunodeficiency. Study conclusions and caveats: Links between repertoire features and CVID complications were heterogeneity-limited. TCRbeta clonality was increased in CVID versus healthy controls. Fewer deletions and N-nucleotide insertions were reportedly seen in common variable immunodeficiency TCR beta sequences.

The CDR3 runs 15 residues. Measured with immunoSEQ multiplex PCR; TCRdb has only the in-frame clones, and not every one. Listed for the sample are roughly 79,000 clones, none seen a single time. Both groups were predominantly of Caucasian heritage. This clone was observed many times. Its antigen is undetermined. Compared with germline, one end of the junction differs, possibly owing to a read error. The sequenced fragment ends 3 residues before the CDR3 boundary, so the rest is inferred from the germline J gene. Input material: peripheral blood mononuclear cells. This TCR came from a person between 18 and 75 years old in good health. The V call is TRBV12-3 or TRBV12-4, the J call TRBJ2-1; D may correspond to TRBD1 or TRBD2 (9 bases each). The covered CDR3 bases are TGTGCCAGCAGTCTAGCGGGACAGGGATACAATGAG. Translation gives CASSLAGQGYNE. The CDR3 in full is CASSLAGQGYNEQFF.